The next 29 T cell receptor beta chains were all read from a single sample in a study of T cell responses to AZD1222 COVID-19 vaccine. Generated by immunoSEQ multiplex PCR, the TCRdb table keeps only in-frame clones and is missing some. This sample has roughly 190,000 clones, with 80% to 95% found just once. Sequences were derived from peripheral blood, sampled on day 0 of AZD1222 vaccination. These receptors all stem from an adult in good health.

The CDR3 sequence: CSVHQGGGEKLFF. The CDR3 coding sequence is TGCAGCGTTCACCAGGGCGGTGGTGAAAAACTGTTTTTT. The rearrangement uses TRBV29-1 and TRBJ1-4; TRBD1 is a possible D gene (5 bases). This CDR3 has 13 amino acids. Germline assignment: CDR1 SQVTM and CDR2 ANQGSEA. Trimming cost V 5 bases and J 7 bases, with 14 bases left between them. The variable domain in full, with the rest retrieved from reference TRBV29-1 and TRBJ1-4, is SAVISQKPSRDICQRGTSLTIQCQVDSQVTMMFWYRQQPGQSLTLIATANQGSEATYESGFVIDKFPISRPNLTFSTLTVSNMSPEDSSIYLCSVHQGGGEKLFFGSGTQLSVL.

The chain uses TRBV2 and TRBJ1-5; D unresolved. CDR3 size: 13 residues. Deletions cut 7 bases from V and 0 bases from J, with 7 bases between. Germline lookup yields CDR1 SNHLY and CDR2 FYNNEI. The CDR3 sequence: CASTGYSNQPQHF. CDR3 in DNA: TGTGCCAGCACGGGATATAGCAATCAGCCCCAGCATTTT.

This chain links TRBV12-3 or TRBV12-4 with TRBJ1-5, with 7 bases that match TRBD1. With 10 bases clipped from V and 3 bases from J, the junction kept 6 bases outside the gene matches. CDR3 length: 13 residues. The CDR3 reads CATTGQSNQPQHF. CDR3 bases: TGTGCCACCACGGGACAGTCCAATCAGCCCCAGCATTTT.

About this clone: The sample holds other DNA sequences that translate to the same CDR3. The chain links TRBV6-5 to TRBJ1-5, with D unclear. Trimming took off 2 bases at V and 0 bases at J, with 2 bases between the two ends. Germline V gene sequence: CDR1 MNHEY, CDR2 SVGAGI. The CDR3 totals 13 residues. CDR3 in amino acids: CASSYNSNQPQHF. The DNA for the CDR3 is TGTGCCAGCAGTTACAATAGCAATCAGCCCCAGCATTTT.

This clone was seen a handful of times. This chain links TRBV12-3 or TRBV12-4 with TRBJ2-5; tentative D call: TRBD2 (5 bases). V lost 6 bases and J 4 bases, leaving 9 bases between the germline ends. The CDR3 extends over 12 amino acids. DNA for the CDR3: TGTGCCAGCAGCCCTAGCTTAGAGACCCAGTACTTC. Translated: CASSPSLETQYF.

The V call is TRBV27, the J call TRBJ2-7, with a possible D match to TRBD2 (7 bases). Germline-derived CDR1 and CDR2 are MNHEY and SMNVEV (reference sequence). V lost 0 bases to trimming and J lost 0 bases, with 9 bases between them. The CDR3 consists of 15 residues. The CDR3: CASSLSGGASYEQYF. The CDR3 bases are TGTGCCAGCAGTTTATCTGGGGGGGCCTCCTACGAGCAGTACTTC.

The chain couples TRBV4-1 to TRBJ1-1; no definite D call. Germline CDR1 MGHRA, CDR2 YSYEKL. Trimming removed 0 bases from V and 7 bases from J, with 21 bases in between. The CDR3 extends over 17 amino acids. The CDR3: CASSQDPRVGKLIEAFF. The CDR3 bases are TGCGCCAGCAGCCAAGATCCAAGGGTGGGGAAGTTAATTGAAGCTTTCTTT.

V is TRBV28 and J is TRBJ1-2; D is ambiguous. CDR1 and CDR2 (germline): MDHEN, SYDVKM. Trimming removed 5 bases at V and 1 base at J, with 14 bases between. The CDR3 is 15 residues long. CDR3 region: CASSPPPNSNYGYTF. The CDR3 bases are TGTGCCAGCAGTCCCCCACCCAACAGTAACTATGGCTACACCTTC.

This sequence joins TRBV5-1 and TRBJ2-5; TRBD1 aligns across 9 bases. Per the germline V gene, CDR1 is SGHRS and CDR2 is YFSETQ. This CDR3 has 15 residues. Trimming removed 4 bases from V and 5 bases from J; junction bases left unmatched: 9. The CDR3 coding sequence is TGCGCCAGCAGCCCGACACAGGGGGCGGAGGAGACCCAGTACTTC. Amino acid sequence: CASSPTQGAEETQYF.

The V and J genes are TRBV7-9 and TRBJ1-1; D gene uncertain. Germline V gives CDR1 SEHNR, CDR2 FQNEAQ (reference sequence). Trimming cost V 5 bases and J 0 bases, with 10 bases left between them. The CDR3 is made up of 14 amino acids. The CDR3 reads CASSTQRLNTEAFF. In DNA, the CDR3 is TGTGCCAGCAGCACACAGAGACTGAACACTGAAGCTTTCTTT.

The chain combines TRBV21-1 with TRBJ1-4; the D call in the table, TRBD1, was not verified against the DNA. TRBV21-1 is a recognized pseudogene. The CDR3 spans 16 residues. As DNA, the CDR3 is TGTGCCAGCAGCAAAGCGGCAGGGGGCCACAATGAAAAACTGTTTTTT. It is translated as CASSKAAGGHNEKLFF.

The rearrangement joins TRBV3-1 (or the pseudogene TRBV3-2) to TRBJ2-1; TRBD2 aligns across 14 bases. The CDR3 is 15 amino acids. The ends lost 1 base at V and 10 bases at J; junction bases unmatched: 3. Germline V CDR1 and CDR2: LGHDT, YNNKEL (reference sequence). As DNA, the CDR3 is TGTGCCAGCAGCCAAGGACTAGCGGGGGGGATGGAGCAGTTCTTC. Protein sequence: CASSQGLAGGMEQFF.

This chain joins TRBV20-1 and TRBJ2-2, with D maybe TRBD2 (5 bases). The germline V gene encodes CDR1 DFQATT and CDR2 SNEGSKA (reference sequence). Trimming removed 3 bases from V and 1 base from J, with 12 bases in between. CDR3 length: 15 amino acids. CDR3 sequence reads: CSASFRGVNTGELFF. The CDR3 region has the DNA TGCAGTGCTAGTTTTCGGGGAGTGAACACCGGGGAGCTGTTTTTT.

This clone was observed once. Distinct nucleotide sequences in the sample also encode this CDR3. The chain joins TRBV7-6 to TRBJ1-1, with 11 positions matching TRBD1. This CDR3 has 15 amino acids. Trimming took 0 bases from V and 5 from J; bases not matched to a gene: 2. Germline CDR1 is SGHVS and CDR2 is FNYEAQ. In DNA form, the CDR3 reads TGTGCCAGCAGCTTAGCGGGACAGGGGGGGACTGAAGCTTTCTTT. Translating gives CASSLAGQGGTEAFF.

The V gene is TRBV19, the J gene TRBJ2-4; the D is unclear. V lost 5 bases to trimming and J lost 0 bases, with 5 bases between them. Germline V lookup: CDR1 LNHDA, CDR2 SQIVND (reference sequence). This CDR3 is built from 13 residues. CDR3 amino acids: CASSERAKNIQYF. In DNA, the CDR3 is TGTGCCAGTAGTGAGAGAGCCAAAAACATTCAGTACTTC.

In nucleotides, the CDR3 is TGTGCCAGCTCACCGGACAGGGGGCTGAGCACTGAAGCTTTCTTT. Translation: CASSPDRGLSTEAFF. This chain links TRBV18 with TRBJ1-1, with TRBD1 identical over 11 bases. CDR1 is KGHSH and CDR2 is LQKENI in the germline V gene. Unmatched junction bases numbered 4, after V lost 3 bases and J lost 4 bases. The CDR3 totals 15 residues.

The chain is built from TRBV5-4 and TRBJ2-7; 8 bases align to TRBD2. The CDR3 is made up of 16 amino acids. The V gene end was trimmed by 2 bases and the J gene end by 5 bases; junction bases not matched to a gene: 12. Germline V gene data show CDR1 as SGHNT and CDR2 as YYREEE (reference sequence). The CDR3 nucleotides read TGTGCCAGCAGCTTAGGTCCAGGGACTAGTGCAGACGAGCAGTACTTC. This translates into CASSLGPGTSADEQYF.

The chain uses TRBV24-1 and TRBJ2-1; D may match TRBD1 or TRBD2 (6 bases each). Trimming took off 3 bases at V and 10 bases at J, with 18 bases between the two ends. CDR1 is KGHDR, CDR2 SFDVKD, per germline. This CDR3 has 15 amino acids. The CDR3 is CATSDTRGTHGEQFF. CDR3 DNA sequence: TGTGCCACCAGTGATACGAGGGGGACTCACGGGGAGCAGTTCTTC.

The V and J genes are TRBV4-3 and TRBJ1-3; D unresolved. Germline values: CDR1 LGHNA, CDR2 YSLEER. The CDR3 is 17 amino acids. Trimming took 0 bases from V and 0 from J, leaving 12 bases between them. This chain's CDR3 is CASSQDASGGSGNTIYF. Here the CDR3 DNA reads TGCGCCAGCAGCCAAGATGCGTCAGGCGGCTCTGGAAACACCATATATTTT.

The chain employs TRBV7-9 and TRBJ2-2; weak D call: TRBD1 (6 bases). Trimming stripped 3 bases from V and 8 bases from J, with 16 bases between. The CDR3 covers 15 residues. Germline-derived CDR1 and CDR2 are SEHNR and FQNEAQ (reference sequence). The CDR3 bases are TGTGCCAGCAGCTTCCGGGACACCAAGGATGGGGAGCTGTTTTTT. This gives the protein CASSFRDTKDGELFF. Full variable domain (outside the CDR3, taken from reference TRBV7-9 and TRBJ2-2): DTGVSQNPRHKITKRGQNVTFRCDPISEHNRLYWYRQTLGQGPEFLTYFQNEAQLEKSRLLSDRFSAERPKGSFSTLEIQRTEQGDSAMYLCASSFRDTKDGELFFGEGSRLTVL.

Turning to this clone: This CDR3 is also generated by other DNA sequences in the sample. The chain links TRBV7-9 to TRBJ2-5; TRBD2 aligns across 9 bases. This CDR3 region has 16 residues. The V gene end was trimmed by 3 bases and the J gene end by 0 bases; junction bases not matched to a gene: 5. The germline V gene encodes CDR1 SEHNR and CDR2 FQNEAQ (reference sequence). CDR3 bases: TGTGCCAGCAGCTTTTTCAGCGGGGGGAACCAAGAGACCCAGTACTTC. Its translation: CASSFFSGGNQETQYF.

The chain employs TRBV10-3 and TRBJ1-4; D is perhaps TRBD1 (6 bases). The V gene's germline CDR1 is ENHRY and CDR2 SYGVKD. The CDR3 has 15 residues. Trimming pared 0 bases from V and 4 bases from J, leaving 9 bases between. The DNA for the CDR3 is TGTGCCATCAGTGAGTCGACAGGTCTTAATGAAAAACTGTTTTTT. This encodes CAISESTGLNEKLFF.

The rearrangement joins TRBV5-1 to TRBJ2-1; tentative D call: TRBD2 (6 bases). Germline V gives CDR1 SGHRS, CDR2 YFSETQ. CDR3 size: 17 residues. Deletions cut 4 bases from V and 1 base from J, with 18 bases between. CDR3 DNA sequence: TGCGCCAGCAGCGCCGGGGACTTGACTACTTCCTACAATGAGCAGTTCTTC. This sequence encodes CASSAGDLTTSYNEQFF.

Written as DNA, the CDR3 is TGTGCCACTCGTGATGGGGCTGAAGCTTTCTTT. Its translation is CATRDGAEAFF. The chain carries TRBV10-3 and TRBJ1-1; no reliable D call. This CDR3 has 11 residues. The V gene's germline CDR1 is ENHRY and CDR2 SYGVKD. The V end was cut by 10 bases, the J end by 6 bases, with 12 bases between.

The chain combines TRBV5-8 with TRBJ1-5; D is uncertain. With 0 bases removed from V and 7 bases from J, the gap between germline ends came to 8 bases. Germline CDR1 reads SGHTS; CDR2 reads YDEGEE. The CDR3 spans 13 residues. DNA of the CDR3: TGTGCCAGCAGCTTGGGCCAGCGGCAGCCCCAGCATTTT. It encodes CASSLGQRQPQHF.

The chain employs TRBV5-5 and TRBJ1-6; D might be TRBD1 (6 bases). The germline CDR1 and CDR2 sequences are SGHKS and YYEKEE (reference sequence). This CDR3 is 15 amino acids long. V lost 2 bases and J 7 bases, leaving 13 bases between the germline ends. Here the CDR3 reads CASSFQRTVNSPLHF. CDR3 sequence (DNA): TGTGCCAGCAGCTTTCAGAGGACAGTGAATTCACCCCTCCACTTT. Together with reference TRBV5-5 and TRBJ1-6, the CDR3 gives the full variable domain: DAGVTQSPTHLIKTRGQQVTLRCSPISGHKSVSWYQQVLGQGPQFIFQYYEKEERGRGNFPDRFSARQFPNYSSELNVNALLLGDSALYLCASSFQRTVNSPLHFGNGTRLTVT.

This chain links TRBV7-9 with TRBJ2-1; a weak D match, TRBD2 (6 bases). Germline V gene lookup returns CDR1 SEHNR and CDR2 FQNEAQ (reference sequence). The length of the CDR3 is 16 residues. Trimming removed 5 bases at V and 7 bases at J, with 21 bases between. CDR3 loop: CASSPPMVGGANEQFF. Written as DNA, the CDR3 is TGTGCCAGCAGCCCCCCTATGGTCGGGGGAGCGAATGAGCAGTTCTTC.

The chain combines TRBV5-1 with TRBJ1-1; 8 nucleotides line up with TRBD1. CDR3 length equals 15 residues. CDR1 is SGHRS and CDR2 is YFSETQ in the germline V gene. Trimming removed 0 bases from V and 5 bases from J; junction bases left unmatched: 6. The CDR3 is CASSLAGGAGTEAFF. Written as DNA, the CDR3 is TGCGCCAGCAGCTTGGCAGGGGGCGCGGGGACTGAAGCTTTCTTT.

The rearrangement links TRBV6-1 to TRBJ1-4, with D unclear. The CDR3 length is 14 residues. V was clipped by 1 base and J by 5 bases, with 8 bases between them. Per the germline V gene, CDR1 is MNHNS and CDR2 is SASEGT. The CDR3 DNA follows: TGTGCCAGCAGTGAAGGAGGTCGGAATGAAAAACTGTTTTTT. Translation gives CASSEGGRNEKLFF.